This TCR beta chain stems from a study of T cell repertoires in cytomegalovirus infection. Study at large: CMV infection together with matching HLA type was indicated by public TCR beta signatures.

TCRdb recomputed calls from the reads with MiXCR, one row per CDR3 protein. The repertoire holds under 800,000 distinct CDR3 sequences, with approximately 24% as singletons. Study-wide findings and caveats: Frequencies of public TCR beta families were cumulated, and this identified carriers of CMV plus the relevant HLA. The ex vivo response was dominated by HLA-C-restricted CMV-specific TCR beta clonotypes.

In the case of this clonotype: No antigen is known for it.

Trimming shortened V by 1 base and J by 4 bases, and 22 bases separated the two germline ends. Germline V gives CDR1 ENHRY, CDR2 SYGVKD. This CDR3 spans 18 amino acids. The sample consisted of CD8+ T cells from PBMCs. The source of this sequence is a human donor in good health (CMV status not recorded). Some clones in this sample may be carry-over from other donors' samples. The chain uses TRBV10-3 and TRBJ1-2; tentative D call: TRBD1 (6 bases). CDR3 loop: CAISELIKTGTLIYGYTF. CDR3 nucleotides: TGTGCCATCAGTGAGTTGATCAAGACCGGGACACTCATCTATGGCTACACCTTC.